A single sample gave rise to the 12 T cell receptor beta chains below, sequenced in a study of T cell repertoires in cytomegalovirus infection. Their specific antigens are unknown. Each CDR3 protein gets one entry after TCRdb re-called the reads with MiXCR. The data contain 100,000 to 120,000 distinct CDR3 sequences, under 35% of them singletons. The sequencing here drew on CD8+ T cells from cultured PBMCs, taken from culture after CMV antigen stimulation. These receptors were obtained from a human donor in good health (CMV status not recorded). Some clones in this sample may be carry-over from other donors' samples.

This clonotype was observed at least ten times. The chain couples TRBV7-2 to TRBJ1-5; TRBD1 aligns across 7 bases. The CDR3 extends over 13 amino acids. Germline V gene lookup returns CDR1 SGHTA and CDR2 FQGNSA. The V segment lost 8 bases and the J segment 3 bases; nucleotides outside the gene matches: 4. The CDR3 sequence is CASGTALNQPQHF. The DNA of the CDR3 is TGTGCCAGCGGGACAGCTCTCAATCAGCCCCAGCATTTT.

V gene TRBV27 combines with J gene TRBJ1-3; the D is unclear. The V gene's germline CDR1 is MNHEY and CDR2 SMNVEV (reference sequence). The CDR3 extends over 15 amino acids. Deletions cut 2 bases from V and 0 bases from J, with 8 bases between. The CDR3 DNA is TGTGCCAGCAGTTTAACGGCAAGCTCTGGAAACACCATATATTTT. It yields the protein CASSLTASSGNTIYF.

This clonotype was found a few times. This sequence joins TRBV4-1 and TRBJ2-6; 8 bases are shared with TRBD1. The V gene end was trimmed by 0 bases and the J gene end by 1 base; junction bases not matched to a gene: 5. The CDR3 totals 18 residues. CDR1 and CDR2 (germline): MGHRA, YSYEKL. The CDR3: CASSQDRQGASGANVLTF. The CDR3 bases are TGCGCCAGCAGCCAAGATCGGCAGGGGGCATCTGGGGCCAACGTCCTGACTTTC.

This clonotype was seen a few times. The chain recombines TRBV7-2 with TRBJ2-1; possible D gene TRBD1, 5 bases. The CDR3 runs to 14 residues. The V gene lost 4 bases and the J gene lost 8 bases, with 15 bases spanning the gap. Looked up from germline, CDR1 is SGHTA and CDR2 is FQGNSA. The CDR3 loop reads CASSYTGASDEQFF. The CDR3 DNA reads as TGTGCCAGCAGCTACACTGGGGCCTCGGATGAGCAGTTCTTC.

The chain employs TRBV7-8 and TRBJ2-1; TRBD2 agrees at 12 bases. The CDR3 contains 15 residues. V was pared by 4 bases and J by 9 bases, with 7 bases of the junction left unmatched. Germline CDR1 is SGHVS and CDR2 is FQNEAQ. The DNA of the CDR3 is TGTGCCAGCAGCTCCTGGACTAGCGGGAACGGTGAGCAGTTCTTC. It yields the protein CASSSWTSGNGEQFF.

The rearrangement uses TRBV19 and TRBJ1-1; D might be TRBD1 (5 bases). The CDR3 sequence is 13 residues long. Trimming took 5 bases from V and 8 from J, leaving 15 bases between them. Germline-derived CDR1 and CDR2 are LNHDA and SQIVND (reference sequence). CDR3 coding DNA: TGTGCCAGTAGTTCGCCAAATGGGGGGGAAGCTTTCTTT. This encodes CASSSPNGGEAFF. Full variable domain (remainder filled in from reference TRBV19 and TRBJ1-1): DGGITQSPKYLFRKEGQNVTLSCEQNLNHDAMYWYRQDPGQGLRLIYYSQIVNDFQKGDIAEGYSVSREKKESFPLTVTSAQKNPTAFYLCASSSPNGGEAFFGQGTRLTVV.

The chain employs TRBV19 and TRBJ1-3, with D hard to call. V lost 1 base and J 6 bases, leaving 10 bases between the germline ends. Germline loops: CDR1 LNHDA, CDR2 SQIVND (reference sequence). This CDR3 has 14 amino acids. In nucleotides, the CDR3 is TGTGCCAGTAGTATAGTGGCAGGCTCAAACACCATATATTTT. Protein sequence: CASSIVAGSNTIYF.

The V and J genes are TRBV3-1 and TRBJ2-5; D is unresolved. Per the germline V gene, CDR1 is LGHDT and CDR2 is YNNKEL (reference sequence). V gave up 0 bases and J gave up 5 bases, with 13 bases separating them. The CDR3 is 15 amino acids. The CDR3 DNA is TGTGCCAGCAGCCAAGATCGCCTAGATCTGGAGACCCAGTACTTC. As protein: CASSQDRLDLETQYF.

The chain combines TRBV7-6 with TRBJ2-1, with 9 positions matching TRBD2. Germline assignment: CDR1 SGHVS and CDR2 FNYEAQ. This CDR3 contains 17 residues. V dropped 3 bases and J dropped 0; count of bases not matched to a gene: 6. In DNA form, the CDR3 reads TGTGCCAGCAGCTTGAAGATAGCGGGGGTCTCCTACAATGAGCAGTTCTTC. This codes for CASSLKIAGVSYNEQFF. Drawing the rest from reference TRBV7-6 and TRBJ2-1, the complete variable domain is GAGVSQSPRYKVTKRGQDVALRCDPISGHVSLYWYRQALGQGPEFLTYFNYEAQQDKSGLPNDRFSAERPEGSISTLTIQRTEQRDSAMYRCASSLKIAGVSYNEQFFGPGTRLTVL.

This clonotype appeared a few times. The chain uses TRBV7-9 and TRBJ2-1; 7 nucleotides line up with TRBD1. J was trimmed by 2 bases and V by 0 bases; bases with no gene match: 1. The CDR3 sequence is 15 residues long. Germline CDR1 SEHNR, CDR2 FQNEAQ (reference sequence). The CDR3 DNA is TGTGCCAGCAGCTTAGCGCAGGGGGCCTACAATGAGCAGTTCTTC. The encoded protein is CASSLAQGAYNEQFF.

The CDR3 here is CASSLLRVSYEQYF. CDR3 DNA: TGTGCCAGCAGCTTATTACGGGTCTCCTACGAGCAGTACTTC. J is TRBJ2-7 and V is TRBV7-2; D is ambiguous. V lost 2 bases, J lost 0 bases, and 8 bases lay in between. The CDR3 contains 14 residues. Per the germline V gene, CDR1 is SGHTA and CDR2 is FQGNSA.

By share of the sample, this clonotype is medium-sized (0.01 to 0.1%). This sequence joins TRBV25-1 and TRBJ2-1; D remains unclear. The length of the CDR3 is 12 residues. V lost 4 bases, J lost 8 bases, and 9 bases lay in between. The germline V gene has CDR1 MGHDK and CDR2 SYGVNS. CDR3 sequence reads: CASSAVMHEQFF. The CDR3 region has the DNA TGTGCCAGCAGTGCGGTGATGCATGAGCAGTTCTTC.